This TCR beta chain was captured in a study of identical twins. Points from the study as a whole: Sharing of beta out-of-frame sequences by twins showed a weaker excess.

Healthy Caucasians supplied all donations. TCRdb itself ran the 5' RACE reads through MiXCR, one entry per CDR3 protein. The sample has 1.5 million to 2 million distinct CDR3 sequences; more than 30% are singletons. About this clonotype itself: Its antigen is as yet unknown.

Germline-derived CDR1 and CDR2 are ENHRY and SYGVKD. The CDR3 has 15 residues. The V and J ends lost 3 bases and 0 bases respectively, with 10 bases between them. The material sequenced was cord blood. This chain connects TRBV10-3 to TRBJ2-3; D ambiguous. This receptor was taken from a newborn girl in good health. The CDR3 sequence: CAISETNPSTDTQYF. CDR3 sequence (DNA): TGTGCCATCAGTGAAACGAATCCTAGCACAGATACGCAGTATTTT.